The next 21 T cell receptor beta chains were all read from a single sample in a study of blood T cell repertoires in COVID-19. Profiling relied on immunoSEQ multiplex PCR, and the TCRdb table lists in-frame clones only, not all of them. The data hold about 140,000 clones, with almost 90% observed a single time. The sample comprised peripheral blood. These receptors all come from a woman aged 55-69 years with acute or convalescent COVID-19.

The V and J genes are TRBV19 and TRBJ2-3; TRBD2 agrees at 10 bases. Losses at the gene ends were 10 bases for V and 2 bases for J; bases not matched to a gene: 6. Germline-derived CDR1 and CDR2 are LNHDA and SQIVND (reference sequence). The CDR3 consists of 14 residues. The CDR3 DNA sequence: TGTGCCATCGCAGCGGGGGGGGACACAGATACGCAGTATTTT. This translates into CAIAAGGDTDTQYF.

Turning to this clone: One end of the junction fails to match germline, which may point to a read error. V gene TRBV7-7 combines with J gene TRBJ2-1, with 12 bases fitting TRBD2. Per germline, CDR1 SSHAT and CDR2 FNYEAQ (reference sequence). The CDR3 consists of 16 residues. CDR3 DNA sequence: TGTGCTAGCAGCTCAGGACTAGCGGGGTTATTCAATGAGCAGTTCTTC. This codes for CASSSGLAGLFNEQFF. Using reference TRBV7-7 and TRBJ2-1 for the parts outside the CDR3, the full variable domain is GAGVSQSPRYKVTKRGQDVTLRCDPISSHATLYWYQQALGQGPEFLTYFNYEAQPDKSGLPSDRFSAERPEGSISTLTIQRTEQRDSAMYRCASSSGLAGLFNEQFFGPGTRLTVL.

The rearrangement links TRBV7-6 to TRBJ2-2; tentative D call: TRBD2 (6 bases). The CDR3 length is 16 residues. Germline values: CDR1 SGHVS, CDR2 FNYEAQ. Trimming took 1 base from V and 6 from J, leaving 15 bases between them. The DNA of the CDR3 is TGTGCCAGCAGCTTAGATAGGCCGGGGGTAGCCGGGGAGCTGTTTTTT. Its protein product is CASSLDRPGVAGELFF.

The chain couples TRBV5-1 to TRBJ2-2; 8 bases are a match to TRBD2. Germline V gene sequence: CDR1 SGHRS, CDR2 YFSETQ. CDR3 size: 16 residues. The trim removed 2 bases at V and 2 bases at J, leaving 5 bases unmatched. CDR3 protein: CASSFFSGDNTGELFF. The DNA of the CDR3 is TGCGCCAGCAGCTTCTTTAGCGGGGATAACACCGGGGAGCTGTTTTTT. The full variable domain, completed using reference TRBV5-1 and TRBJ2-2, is KAGVTQTPRYLIKTRGQQVTLSCSPISGHRSVSWYQQTPGQGLQFLFEYFSETQRNKGNFPGRFSGRQFSNSRSEMNVSTLELGDSALYLCASSFFSGDNTGELFFGEGSRLTVL.

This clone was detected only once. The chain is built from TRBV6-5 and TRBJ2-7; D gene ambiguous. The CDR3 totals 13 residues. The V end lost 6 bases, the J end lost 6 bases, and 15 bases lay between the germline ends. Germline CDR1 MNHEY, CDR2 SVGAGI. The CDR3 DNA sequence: TGTGCCAGCAGGACCCTGACAAGAACCGAGCAGTACTTC. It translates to CASRTLTRTEQYF.

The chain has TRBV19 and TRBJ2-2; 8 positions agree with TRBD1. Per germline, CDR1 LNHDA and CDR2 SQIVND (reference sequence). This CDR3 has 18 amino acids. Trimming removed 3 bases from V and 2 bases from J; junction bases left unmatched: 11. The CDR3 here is CASSIGQGRSTNTGELFF. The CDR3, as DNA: TGTGCCAGTAGTATCGGACAGGGTAGGTCAACAAACACCGGGGAGCTGTTTTTT.

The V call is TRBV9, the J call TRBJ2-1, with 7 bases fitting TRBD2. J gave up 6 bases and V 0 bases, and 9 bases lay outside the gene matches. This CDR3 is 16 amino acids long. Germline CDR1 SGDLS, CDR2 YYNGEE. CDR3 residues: CASSVAPGGGINEQFF. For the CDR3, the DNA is TGTGCCAGCAGCGTAGCCCCTGGGGGGGGTATCAATGAGCAGTTCTTC.

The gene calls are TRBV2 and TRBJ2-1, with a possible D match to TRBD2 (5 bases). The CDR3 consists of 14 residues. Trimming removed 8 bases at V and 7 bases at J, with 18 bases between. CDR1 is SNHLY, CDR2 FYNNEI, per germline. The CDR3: CASCRMTGSNEQFF. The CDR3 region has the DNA TGTGCCAGCTGTCGGATGACGGGGTCAAATGAGCAGTTCTTC.

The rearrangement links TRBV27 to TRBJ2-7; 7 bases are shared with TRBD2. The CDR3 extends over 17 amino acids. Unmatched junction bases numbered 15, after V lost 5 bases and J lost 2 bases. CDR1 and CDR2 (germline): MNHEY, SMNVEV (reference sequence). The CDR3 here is CASSLTGRTRRTYEQYF. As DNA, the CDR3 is TGTGCCAGCAGTCTGACCGGGAGGACTAGACGCACCTACGAGCAGTACTTC.

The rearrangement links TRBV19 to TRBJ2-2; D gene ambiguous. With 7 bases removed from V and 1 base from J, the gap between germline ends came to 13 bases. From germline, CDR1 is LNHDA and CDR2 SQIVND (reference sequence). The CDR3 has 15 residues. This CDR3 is CASKVVGGNTGELFF. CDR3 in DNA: TGTGCCAGTAAGGTAGTAGGCGGGAACACCGGGGAGCTGTTTTTT. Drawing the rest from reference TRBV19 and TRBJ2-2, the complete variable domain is DGGITQSPKYLFRKEGQNVTLSCEQNLNHDAMYWYRQDPGQGLRLIYYSQIVNDFQKGDIAEGYSVSREKKESFPLTVTSAQKNPTAFYLCASKVVGGNTGELFFGEGSRLTVL.

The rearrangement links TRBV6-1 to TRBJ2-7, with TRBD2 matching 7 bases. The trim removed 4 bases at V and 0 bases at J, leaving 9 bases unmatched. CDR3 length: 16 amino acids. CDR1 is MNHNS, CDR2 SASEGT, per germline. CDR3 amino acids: CASSAETTSYSYEQYF. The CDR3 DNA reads TGTGCCAGCAGTGCGGAGACGACTAGCTACTCCTACGAGCAGTACTTC.

The CDR3: CASTQGGARGNEQFF. DNA of the CDR3: TGTGCCAGCACTCAGGGCGGGGCTCGGGGGAATGAGCAGTTCTTC. This chain connects TRBV9 to TRBJ2-1, with D possibly being TRBD2 (6 bases). Trimming took 6 bases from V and 7 from J, leaving 20 bases between them. CDR3 length: 15 residues. Looked up from germline, CDR1 is SGDLS and CDR2 is YYNGEE.

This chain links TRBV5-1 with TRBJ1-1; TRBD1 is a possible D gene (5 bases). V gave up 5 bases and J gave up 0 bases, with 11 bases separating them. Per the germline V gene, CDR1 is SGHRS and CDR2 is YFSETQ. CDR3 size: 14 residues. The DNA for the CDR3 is TGCGCCAGCAGAGCCGACAGCATGAACACTGAAGCTTTCTTT. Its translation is CASRADSMNTEAFF.

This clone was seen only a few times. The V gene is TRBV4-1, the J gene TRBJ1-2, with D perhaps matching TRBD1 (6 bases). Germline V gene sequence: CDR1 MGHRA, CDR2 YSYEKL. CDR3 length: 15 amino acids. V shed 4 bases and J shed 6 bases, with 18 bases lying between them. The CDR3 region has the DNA TGCGCCAGCAGCCCAACCCCGGACAGCCTAGATGGCTACACCTTC. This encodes CASSPTPDSLDGYTF.

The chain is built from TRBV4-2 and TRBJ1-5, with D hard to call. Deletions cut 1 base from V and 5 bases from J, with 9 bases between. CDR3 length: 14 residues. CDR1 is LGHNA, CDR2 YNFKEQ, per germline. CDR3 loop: CASSQGLVDQPQHF. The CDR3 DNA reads TGTGCCAGCAGCCAAGGCTTAGTAGATCAGCCCCAGCATTTT.

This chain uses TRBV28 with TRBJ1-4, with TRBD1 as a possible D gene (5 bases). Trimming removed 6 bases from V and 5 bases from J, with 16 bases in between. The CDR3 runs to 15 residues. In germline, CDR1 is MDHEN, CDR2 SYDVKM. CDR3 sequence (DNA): TGTGCCAGCAGAACCTCAGGGAGGGGAAATGAAAAACTGTTTTTT. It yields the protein CASRTSGRGNEKLFF.

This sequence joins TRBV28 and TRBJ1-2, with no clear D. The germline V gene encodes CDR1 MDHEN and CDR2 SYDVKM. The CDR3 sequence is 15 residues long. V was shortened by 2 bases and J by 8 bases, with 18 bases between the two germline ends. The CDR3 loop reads CASSLGENHRRGYTF. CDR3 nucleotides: TGTGCCAGCAGTTTAGGGGAGAACCACCGGAGGGGCTACACCTTC.

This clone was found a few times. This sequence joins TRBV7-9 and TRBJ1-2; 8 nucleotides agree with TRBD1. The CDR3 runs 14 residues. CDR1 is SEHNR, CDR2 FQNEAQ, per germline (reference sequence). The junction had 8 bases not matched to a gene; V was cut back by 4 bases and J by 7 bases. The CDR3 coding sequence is TGTGCCAGCAGCTCCTTTTCAGGGGGCTCTGGCTACACCTTC. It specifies CASSSFSGGSGYTF.

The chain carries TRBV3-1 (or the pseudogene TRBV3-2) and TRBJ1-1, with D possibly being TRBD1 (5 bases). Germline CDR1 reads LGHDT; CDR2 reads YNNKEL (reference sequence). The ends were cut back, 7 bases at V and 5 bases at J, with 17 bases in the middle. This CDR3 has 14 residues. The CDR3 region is CASTRDAGGTEAFF. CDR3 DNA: TGTGCCAGCACCCGGGACGCGGGAGGGACTGAAGCTTTCTTT.

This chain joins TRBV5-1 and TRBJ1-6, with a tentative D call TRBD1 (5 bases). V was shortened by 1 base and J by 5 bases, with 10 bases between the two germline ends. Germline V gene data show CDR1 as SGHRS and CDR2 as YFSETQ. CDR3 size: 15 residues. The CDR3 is CASSLSTGDNSPLHF. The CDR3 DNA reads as TGCGCCAGCAGCTTGAGCACAGGCGATAATTCACCCCTCCACTTT.

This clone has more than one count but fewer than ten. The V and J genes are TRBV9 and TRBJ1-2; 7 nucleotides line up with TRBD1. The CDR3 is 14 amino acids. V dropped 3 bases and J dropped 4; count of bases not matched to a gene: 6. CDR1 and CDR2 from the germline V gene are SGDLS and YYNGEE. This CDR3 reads CASSALDRAYGYTF. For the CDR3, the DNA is TGTGCCAGCAGCGCATTAGACAGGGCCTATGGCTACACCTTC.